This is a list of T cell receptor beta chains from one sample in a study of cytomegalovirus exposure and HLA in healthy donors. Assay: immunoSEQ multiplex PCR; the TCRdb copy retains only in-frame clones and omits some. The repertoire holds over 150,000 clones, with around four fifths as singletons. The sequenced sample consisted of PBMCs. Receptor source: a woman aged 45-65 years in good health and CMV-seropositive. Each CDR3 is given with its conserved first and last residue. A D gene is named only where the DNA matches it firmly. A row's size may be missing; if present it is once, few, many or a size class.

TGTGCCACCACCTGGGGGGGCCAGAGGGAAGAACAGCCCCAGCATTTT	CATTWGGQREEQPQHF	TRBV14	.	.	TRBJ1-5
TGTGCCAGCAGCCAAGGGGGGGTCGAGACCCAGTACTTC	CASSQGGVETQYF	TRBV4-2	.	.	TRBJ2-5
TGTGCCATCGGGCGAGGGGACAGCGGGTCCTACGAGCAGTACTTC	CAIGRGDSGSYEQYF	TRBV10-3	.	once	TRBJ2-7
TGTTCCAGCAGCTTTGGACAGCCCGAGCAGTACTTC	CSSSFGQPEQYF	TRBV7-9	.	.	TRBJ2-7
TGTGCCAGCAGATTGGACACCGAGAGCTACGAGCAGTACTTC	CASRLDTESYEQYF	TRBV6-6	.	.	TRBJ2-7
TGTGCCAGCAGCTTAGGGCTTGGGAACACTGAAGCTTTCTTT	CASSLGLGNTEAFF	TRBV11-2	.	.	TRBJ1-1
TGTGCCAGCAGTTCCCCCTACAGGGCTTCCTATGGCTACACCTTC	CASSSPYRASYGYTF	TRBV28	.	.	TRBJ1-2
TGTGCCAGCAGCCAAGACCTAGCGGGAGGTAGAAAGTTCTTC	CASSQDLAGGRKFF	TRBV4-2	TRBD2	few	TRBJ2-1
TGTGCCAGCAGCTGGGGGCGCACTGGGGCCAACGGCCTGACTTTC	CASSWGRTGANGLTF	TRBV11-2	.	.	TRBJ2-6
TGTGCCAGCACTACCGGTTCACCCCTCCACTTT	CASTTGSPLHF	TRBV2	.	.	TRBJ1-6
TGTGCCAGCAGTGGGTCCAGCCAAGAGACCCAGTACTTC	CASSGSSQETQYF	TRBV2	.	few	TRBJ2-5
TGTGCCAGCAGCCCGGGCCAGGGGAATCAGCCCCAGCATTTT	CASSPGQGNQPQHF	TRBV7-9	.	.	TRBJ1-5
TGCAGCGTCGCGAGCGGGAGCTCCTACAATGAGCAGTTCTTC	CSVASGSSYNEQFF	TRBV29-1	TRBD2	.	TRBJ2-1
TGTGCCAGCTCACCCGGACGGGGGTACGAGCAGTACTTC	CASSPGRGYEQYF	TRBV18	.	.	TRBJ2-7
TGTGCCAGCAACTGGCGGGGGACTTACAATGAGCAGTTCTTC	CASNWRGTYNEQFF	TRBV7-9	TRBD2	once	TRBJ2-1
TGTGCCTGGTACGGGACAGGGGACACTGAAGCTTTCTTT	CAWYGTGDTEAFF	TRBV30	TRBD1	.	TRBJ1-1
TGTGCCAGCAGTGAACCCAGCGGGAGGCCGAGCTCCTACAATGAGCAGTTCTTC	CASSEPSGRPSSYNEQFF	TRBV2	TRBD2	.	TRBJ2-1
TGTGCCAGCAGTGAAAGAGACAGGCGCACAGATACGCAGTATTTT	CASSERDRRTDTQYF	TRBV25-1	.	.	TRBJ2-3
TGTGCCATCAGTCCCGGAGGATCTCCTAACACTGAAGCTTTCTTT	CAISPGGSPNTEAFF	TRBV10-3	.	.	TRBJ1-1
TGTGCCAGTAGTATAGGACTAGCGGGATTTAAAAACAATGAGCAGTTCTTC	CASSIGLAGFKNNEQFF	TRBV19	TRBD2	.	TRBJ2-1
TGTGCCAGCAGCCAAGGTGCGGGAGGGACAGATACGCAGTATTTT	CASSQGAGGTDTQYF	TRBV4-2	TRBD2	.	TRBJ2-3
TGTGCCAGCAGTCTAACATCGGGCAGGGCTCTGGGCTACACCTTC	CASSLTSGRALGYTF	TRBV28	.	.	TRBJ1-2
TGTGCCAGCAGCTTAGTCCTAGGCGAGACCCAGTACTTC	CASSLVLGETQYF	TRBV7-9	.	.	TRBJ2-5
TGTGCCAGCAGTTTAAAGTCCGGACAGAGCATCTCCTACGAGCAGTACTTC	CASSLKSGQSISYEQYF	TRBV28	.	.	TRBJ2-7
TGCGCCAGCAGCCAATGGGACAGGGACACCGGGGAGCTGTTTTTT	CASSQWDRDTGELFF	TRBV4-3	TRBD1	.	TRBJ2-2
TGTGCCAGCAGTTCCGGGACTAGGTCAACCGGGGAGCTGTTTTTT	CASSSGTRSTGELFF	TRBV28	TRBD2	once	TRBJ2-2
TGTGCCAGCAGTCCCGGGACAGGGGGTACAGATACGCAGTATTTT	CASSPGTGGTDTQYF	TRBV7-2	TRBD1	.	TRBJ2-3
TGTGCCAGCAGCTTGGGCGGGCCACGCTCCTACAATGAGCAGTTCTTC	CASSLGGPRSYNEQFF	TRBV5-6	.	few	TRBJ2-1
TGCGCCAGCAGACTAGCGGGAGTATCCGAGCAGTACTTC	CASRLAGVSEQYF	TRBV5-1	TRBD2	.	TRBJ2-7
TGCAGCGTTGAAGTGTTCTCGGCGACAGGGGAATCCTACGAGCAGTACTTC	CSVEVFSATGESYEQYF	TRBV29-1	TRBD1	once	TRBJ2-7
TGTGCCTGGAGCCTCACAGATACGCAGTATTTT	CAWSLTDTQYF	TRBV30	.	.	TRBJ2-3
TGCGCCAGCAGCCAAGGTCCGGGACAGGGTTCGTCTGGCTACACCTTC	CASSQGPGQGSSGYTF	TRBV4-1	TRBD1	.	TRBJ1-2
TGCGCCAGCAGCAAAGGGACTAGCGGGGCCTACGAGCAGTACTTC	CASSKGTSGAYEQYF	TRBV5-1	TRBD2	once	TRBJ2-7
TGTGCCAGCAGCTCGAACCTAGCGGGGGGGCTTCTGTTTTTT	CASSSNLAGGLLFF	TRBV7-2	TRBD2	few	TRBJ2-2
TGTGCCAGCAGCGGAGCAGGGGGCGCCTCTGGAAACACCATATATTTT	CASSGAGGASGNTIYF	TRBV5-6	TRBD1	few	TRBJ1-3
TGTGCCAGCACCCTAGATTCCAACGGGGAGCTGTTTTTT	CASTLDSNGELFF	TRBV9	.	.	TRBJ2-2
TGTGCCAGTAGTCCGACAGGGGGGCAGCCCCAGCATTTT	CASSPTGGQPQHF	TRBV19	TRBD1	.	TRBJ1-5
TGTGCCAGCAGTTACTCCGGAGGGACCGGGGAGCTGTTTTTT	CASSYSGGTGELFF	TRBV6-6	.	.	TRBJ2-2
TGTGCCAGTAGCGGGGGGACACCCCTCCACACCGGGGAGCTGTTTTTT	CASSGGTPLHTGELFF	TRBV19	.	.	TRBJ2-2
TGTGCCTGGAGTCCCACTAGCGTCGAGCAGTACTTC	CAWSPTSVEQYF	TRBV30	TRBD2	.	TRBJ2-7
TGTGCCAGTAGGAGCGGGGGGGCAGGTCAGCCCCAGCATTTT	CASRSGGAGQPQHF	TRBV28	.	.	TRBJ1-5
TGCGCCAGCAGCTTAAGCGCGGCCCAAACCGGGGAGCTGTTTTTT	CASSLSAAQTGELFF	TRBV5-1	.	.	TRBJ2-2
TGTGCCAGTAGTCCTCGGACAGCAGATGGCTACACCTTC	CASSPRTADGYTF	TRBV19	.	few	TRBJ1-2
TGTGCCAGCAGCCCGGAGACCGCGGGAGATACGCAGTATTTT	CASSPETAGDTQYF	TRBV9	.	.	TRBJ2-3
TGTGCCAGCAGCTTGGCCCTTAAAACGGGAGATACGCAGTATTTT	CASSLALKTGDTQYF	TRBV5-4	.	.	TRBJ2-3
TGCGCCAGCAGCCCGAGACTGCTCTCCTACAATGAGCAGTTCTTC	CASSPRLLSYNEQFF	TRBV5-1	.	.	TRBJ2-1
TGTGCCAGCAGCTTAGCGGGAGTAGCGGGGGATACGCAGTATTTT	CASSLAGVAGDTQYF	TRBV7-9	TRBD2	.	TRBJ2-3
TGTGCCAGCAGCCCGCCGGGACTGAACTACGAGCAGTACTTC	CASSPPGLNYEQYF	TRBV4-2	.	.	TRBJ2-7
TGTGCCAGCAGTTTAGGAGACTTTGTGGAAAACATTCAGTACTTC	CASSLGDFVENIQYF	TRBV28	.	.	TRBJ2-4
TGTGCCAGCAGTGAAAAGGGAGGGATCAATCAGCCCCAGCATTTT	CASSEKGGINQPQHF	TRBV2	.	.	TRBJ1-5
TGTGCCAGTAGTATAGGAACAGGGGGATACAATGAGCAGTTCTTC	CASSIGTGGYNEQFF	TRBV19	TRBD1	.	TRBJ2-1
TGTGCCAGCAGCTACGCCGGGACAGGGGGACATGGCTACACCTTC	CASSYAGTGGHGYTF	TRBV7-6	TRBD1	.	TRBJ1-2
TGTGCCAGCAGCTTGGTGGCGGCGGCTTCAGCTTTCTTT	CASSLVAAASAFF	TRBV5-6	.	.	TRBJ1-1
TGCGCCAGCAGCTTGGTTGGGGGGGGGTCGAACACTGAAGCTTTCTTT	CASSLVGGGSNTEAFF	TRBV5-1	.	.	TRBJ1-1